This TCR beta chain appears in the sequencing data of a study of T cells in localized non-small cell lung cancer. Points from the study as a whole: Uninvolved adjacent lung, not tumor, had the highest T cell clonality. Longer overall survival was seen with higher T cell density measured in blood. In adjacent lung appeared a median around 57 of the top 100 tumor clones.

Using immunoSEQ multiplex PCR, the repertoire was profiled, and TCRdb retains in-frame clones only, with some absent. This repertoire shows about 79,000 clones, 88% found once; its top ten account for 20% to 25%. The germline gives CDR1 SGHRS, CDR2 YFSETQ. The CDR3 runs 16 residues. Trimming took 4 bases from V and 8 from J; bases not matched to a gene: 14. Note on this clone: Antigen: not known.

Sample: peripheral blood, taken before any cancer treatment. This TCR derives from a woman aged 40 to 75 with stage I squamous cell lung carcinoma. This chain uses TRBV5-1 with TRBJ1-4, with 7 bases that match TRBD1. This chain's CDR3 is CASSPGTARGGEKLFF. CDR3 DNA sequence: TGCGCCAGCAGCCCCGGGACGGCCAGGGGGGGAGAAAAACTGTTTTTT.